This TCR beta chain stems from a study of blood T cell repertoires in COVID-19. Study as a whole: The United States, Italy and Spain were the sources of the acute and convalescent COVID-19 samples. Nucleic acid was either cDNA or gDNA, and it came from T cells, B-cell-depleted T cells, or PBMCs.

In the original workflow: Estimation of nucleated cell counts relied on the amplification of reference gene primers. TCRdb's copy holds only in-frame clones and misses some; the assay was immunoSEQ multiplex PCR. The V and J calls and clone size come from that table; D and trimming were worked out from the DNA. The sample shows approximately 260,000 clones, about 80% of them seen only once. Looked up from germline, CDR1 is SGHKS and CDR2 is YYEKEE (reference sequence). V was clipped by 4 bases and J by 8 bases, with 21 bases between them. This CDR3 region has 15 residues. Sequencing input: PBMCs or T cells enriched from blood (not recorded which). The receptor was isolated from a man younger than 45 with acute COVID-19. This chain uses TRBV5-5 with TRBJ2-5, with D possibly being TRBD1 (5 bases). CDR3 DNA: TGTGCCAGCAGCCTTCAACATCCAGGGATGACTACCCAGTACTTC. Amino acids: CASSLQHPGMTTQYF.